Sequencing of this T cell receptor (beta chain) was carried out in a study of cytomegalovirus exposure and HLA in healthy donors. On the study more broadly: Earlier sequencing of about 179 million T cells yielded nearly 120 million unique TCR beta sequences.

The V gene lost 7 bases and the J gene lost 6 bases, with 10 bases spanning the gap. This CDR3 region has 12 residues. Per the germline V gene, CDR1 is ENHRY and CDR2 is SYGVKD. Worth noting for this clone: Its antigen remains unidentified.

PCR involved 60 Vbeta and 13 Jbeta primers. In the original analysis: Unique TCR beta chains totaled about 73 million in a later count, with around 11 million of them shared. The protocol was immunoSEQ multiplex PCR, while the TCRdb copy is restricted to in-frame clones and leaves out a portion. That table gives V, J and clone size, and the DNA gave D and trimming. The table includes roughly 98,000 clones, about 81% detected once. Points from the study as a whole: Among TCR beta chains of equal frequency, HLA-associated ones were more clonally expanded in a later analysis. Common viral pathogens were later found to be apparently linked to several of the most significant clusters.

Sequenced: PBMCs. This TCR derives from a man aged 35-49 years in good health and CMV-seronegative. The rearrangement joins TRBV10-3 to TRBJ2-1, with D perhaps matching TRBD2 (5 bases). CDR3 in amino acids: CAINEGSNEQFF. CDR3 coding DNA: TGTGCCATCAATGAAGGGAGCAATGAGCAGTTCTTC.